This TCR beta chain was retrieved from a study of OX40 agonist ivuxolimab in advanced cancers. Background on the whole study: The costimulatory receptor OX40 (CD134) was targeted by ivuxolimab, a fully human IgG2 agonistic monoclonal antibody. Intravenous ivuxolimab was administered to patients every 2 weeks at six dose levels: 0.01, 0.1, 0.3, 1.5, 3 and 10 mg/kg. Among the approximately 54 dose-escalation patients, 19 had hepatocellular carcinoma, 15 melanoma, 9 renal cell carcinoma and 9 head and neck cancer. In the dose-escalation cohort, roughly 80% of patients were male, and the mean age was around 60 years, with a range of roughly 23 to 85. Patients were allowed to have had prior anti-PD-1, anti-PD-L1 or anti-CTLA-4 therapy, and more than 30% of the dose-escalation patients had previously received checkpoint inhibitors. Partial responses were achieved by three dose-escalation patients, of whom one had hepatocellular carcinoma and two had cutaneous melanoma. Peripheral TCRbeta sequencing aimed to test whether ivuxolimab altered TCR sequence diversity and caused clonal T-cell expansion. The paper reports the monotherapy dose-escalation portion (N of about 54 patients) of the phase I ivuxolimab trial. The study at large found these results: At doses of 0.1 to 3.0 mg/kg, clonal expansion of both CD4+ and CD8+ T cells in blood was seen between baseline and week 6. Antigen specificity was not determined for the clonally expanded peripheral T cells. Low levels of normalized T-cell clonal expansion were also seen in some nonresponding patients. In partial responders in the 0.1-3.0 mg/kg groups, normalized peripheral clonal expansion was found to be among the lowest, especially among CD8+ T cells. After ivuxolimab, more expanded clones were found on average in CD8+ T cells than in CD4+ T cells.

Genomic DNA was extracted from sorted cells for sequencing of the TCRbeta CDR3 region. TCRbeta CDR3 regions were sequenced using the immunoSEQ Assay. The table was pulled from immuneACCESS by TCRdb, which kept in-frame rearrangements only. Such tables lose some clones; where checked, under half of the loss comes from unresolved V genes, and the rest has no known cause. Present in this sample are around 100,000 clones, 75% to 95% of which were seen just once. Less than 0.4% of the sample lies in the top ten. As to this clone: No cognate antigen has been identified for it. Base quality data are lacking; no much larger clone is found one base away.

The trial excluded patients who had a history of autoimmune disease or who were on systemic immunosuppression. In every dose cohort, peripheral blood was drawn for TCR sequencing at baseline, cycle 4 day 1, and cycle 7 day 1. Samples came from an open-label, multicenter, first-in-human phase I dose-escalation trial of ivuxolimab. Adults with locally advanced or metastatic melanoma, renal cell carcinoma, hepatocellular carcinoma or head and neck squamous cell carcinoma were enrolled in the trial. CD4+ and CD8+ T cells were sorted separately from peripheral blood before TCR sequencing. The CDR3, from cysteine to phenylalanine, totals 18 residues. Only the CDR3 DNA stays, 54 bases, in frame from base 1. The germline ends are 18 bases apart after V is trimmed by 0 bases and J by 1 base.

This specimen was CD4+ or CD8+ T cells sorted from blood, taken in a trial of the OX40 agonist ivuxolimab. The V and J genes are TRBV23-1 and TRBJ1-1, with an unclear D gene assignment. TRBV23-1 qualifies as an ORF whose function is uncertain. This clonotype was sampled from an adult with an advanced solid tumor such as melanoma, head and neck, liver or kidney cancer. The CDR3 loop reads CASSQSKPQARRNTEAFF. DNA sequence: TGCGCCAGCAGTCAATCGAAGCCCCAGGCACGACGGAACACTGAAGCTTTCTTT.